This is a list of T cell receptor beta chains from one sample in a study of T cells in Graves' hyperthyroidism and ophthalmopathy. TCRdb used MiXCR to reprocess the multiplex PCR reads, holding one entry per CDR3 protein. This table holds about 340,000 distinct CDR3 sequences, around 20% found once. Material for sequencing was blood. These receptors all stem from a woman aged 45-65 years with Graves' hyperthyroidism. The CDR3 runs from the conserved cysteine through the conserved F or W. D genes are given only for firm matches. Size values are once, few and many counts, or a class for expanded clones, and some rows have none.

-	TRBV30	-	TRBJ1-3	TGTGCCTGGGACAGGCTTAACTCTGGAAACACCATATATTTT	CAWDRLNSGNTIYF
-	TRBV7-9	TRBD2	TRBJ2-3	TGTGCCAGCAGCCCACGACTAGCGGGAGAGATCACAGATACGCAGTATTTT	CASSPRLAGEITDTQYF
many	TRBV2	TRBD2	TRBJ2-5	TGTGCCAGCAACGGCGGCCCGGGGGGGACCCAGTACTTC	CASNGGPGGTQYF
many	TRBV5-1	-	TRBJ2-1	TGCGCCAGCAGCTTGGATAGGGCCTTAGGCGGTAGGGAGCAGTTCTTC	CASSLDRALGGREQFF
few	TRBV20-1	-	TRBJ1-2	TGCAGTGCAATCCAGGGTCGAGCTAACTATGGCTACACCTTC	CSAIQGRANYGYTF
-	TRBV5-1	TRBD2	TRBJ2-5	TGCGCCGGCAGCGCGGGGACTAGCGGGAGTTCAGAGACCCAGTACTTC	CAGSAGTSGSSETQYF
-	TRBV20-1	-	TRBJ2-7	TGCAGTGCTAAGCTAGTCGCCTCCGAGCAGTACTTC	CSAKLVASEQYF
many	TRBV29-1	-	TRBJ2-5	TGCAGCGTTCGAACAACTGACAGAGGGACCCAGTACTTC	CSVRTTDRGTQYF
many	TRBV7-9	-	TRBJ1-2	TGTGCCAGCAGCGCTCAGGACAGTAAGCACTATGGCTACACCTTC	CASSAQDSKHYGYTF
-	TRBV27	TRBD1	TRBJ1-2	TGTGCCAGCAGGACTACAGGGGCTCGAGGCTATGGCTACACCTTC	CASRTTGARGYGYTF
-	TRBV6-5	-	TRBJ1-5	TGTGCCAGCAGTTACGGGGGCGCAAGCAATCAGCCCCAGCATTTT	CASSYGGASNQPQHF
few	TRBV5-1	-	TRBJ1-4	TGCGCCAGCAGCTTCTCGGTCATGGGAGCTGAAAAACTGTTTTTT	CASSFSVMGAEKLFF
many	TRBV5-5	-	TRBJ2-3	TGTGCCAGCAGCCTGACAGGTCTTAGCGGTACGCAGTATTTT	CASSLTGLSGTQYF
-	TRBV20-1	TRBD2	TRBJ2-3	TGCAGTGCTCGCTTAGCGGGGTCTAGCACAGATACGCAGTATTTT	CSARLAGSSTDTQYF
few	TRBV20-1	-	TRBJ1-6	TGCAGTGCTAGAGGGCAGGGGAAGCATAATTCACCCCTCCACTTT	CSARGQGKHNSPLHF
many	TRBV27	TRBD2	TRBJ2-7	TGTGCCAGCAGATCCGAGGGGAGCGGGAGCCACGAGCAGTACTTC	CASRSEGSGSHEQYF
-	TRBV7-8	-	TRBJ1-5	TGTGCCAGCAGCCGAGGGTCAGGCCTCCGGTATAGCAATCAGCCCCAGCATTTT	CASSRGSGLRYSNQPQHF
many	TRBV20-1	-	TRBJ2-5	TGCAGTGCTAGTGGACCAGCGGAGGGGAAGCAAGAGACCCAGTACTTC	CSASGPAEGKQETQYF
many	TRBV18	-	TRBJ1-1	TGTGCCAGCTCACCACGCCTGAACACTGAAGCTTTCTTT	CASSPRLNTEAFF
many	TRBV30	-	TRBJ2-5	TGTGCCTGGAGAAATGGGGGTAGCGGTGACCAGTACTTC	CAWRNGGSGDQYF
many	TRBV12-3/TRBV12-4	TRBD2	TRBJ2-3	TGTGCCACCGGAGTAGCGGGGGTCAAAGATACGCAGTATTTT	CATGVAGVKDTQYF
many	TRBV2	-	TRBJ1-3	TGTGCCAGCACGTGGGGGGGAAACACCATATATTTT	CASTWGGNTIYF
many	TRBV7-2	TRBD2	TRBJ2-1	TGTGCCAGCAGCCCGAGGACTAGCGGGTACAATGAGCAGTTCTTC	CASSPRTSGYNEQFF
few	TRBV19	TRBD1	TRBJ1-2	TGTGCCAGTAGTATGGCCGGACAGGTGGTATATGGCTACACCTTC	CASSMAGQVVYGYTF
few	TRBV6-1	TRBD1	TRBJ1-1	TGTGCCAGCAAATCCCCAAGGACAGGAGTCGACACTGAAGCTTTCTTT	CASKSPRTGVDTEAFF
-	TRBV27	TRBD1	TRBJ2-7	TGTGCCAGCAGTTTCCGGGACAGCTCCTACGAGCAGTACTTC	CASSFRDSSYEQYF
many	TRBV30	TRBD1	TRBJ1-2	TGTGCCGCGACAGGGAATGGCTACACCTTC	CAATGNGYTF
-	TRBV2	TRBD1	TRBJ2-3	TGTGCCAGCAGTCGGACAGGGGGTTCTAGCACAGATACGCAGTATTTT	CASSRTGGSSTDTQYF
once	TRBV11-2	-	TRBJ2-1	TGTGCCAGCAGCTTAGGGATCTCCTACAATGAGCAGTTCTTC	CASSLGISYNEQFF
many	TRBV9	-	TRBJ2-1	TGTGCCAGCAGCGTAGATAAAAGGGATGAGCAGTTCTTC	CASSVDKRDEQFF
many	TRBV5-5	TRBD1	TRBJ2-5	TGTGCCAGCAGCCGGACAGGGAACCAAGAGACCCAGTACTTC	CASSRTGNQETQYF
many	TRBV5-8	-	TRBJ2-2	TGTGCCAGCAGCCCGGGGGGCAGGGACACCGGGGAGCTGTTTTTT	CASSPGGRDTGELFF
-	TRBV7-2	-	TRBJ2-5	TGTGCCAGCAGCTTACAGGGGCAGCAGACCCAGTACTTC	CASSLQGQQTQYF
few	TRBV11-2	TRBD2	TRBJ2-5	TGTGCCAGCAGCAATCCATTCCGGGGGGGCCAAGAGACCCAGTACTTC	CASSNPFRGGQETQYF
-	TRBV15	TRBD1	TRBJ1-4	TGTGCCACCAGCAGAGGACAGGGAGTAGGCACTAATGAAAAACTGTTTTTT	CATSRGQGVGTNEKLFF
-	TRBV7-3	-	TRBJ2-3	TGTGCCAGCAGCTTAACAGGGTGGCGAACGGATACGCAGTATTTT	CASSLTGWRTDTQYF
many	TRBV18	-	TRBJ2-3	TGTGCCAGCTCACCTGGGATGGGCACAGATACGCAGTATTTT	CASSPGMGTDTQYF
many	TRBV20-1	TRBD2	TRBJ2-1	TGCAGTGCTAGAAGGACTAGCAGCTCCTACAATGAGCAGTTCTTC	CSARRTSSSYNEQFF
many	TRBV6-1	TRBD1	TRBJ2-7	TGTGCCAGCAGTTCCCGAACCGGGACAGGGACCTACGAGCAGTACTTC	CASSSRTGTGTYEQYF
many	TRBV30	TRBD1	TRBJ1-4	TGTGCCTGGAAGGGACAGGGGGCAGGAGAAAAACTGTTTTTT	CAWKGQGAGEKLFF
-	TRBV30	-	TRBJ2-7	TGTGCCTGCGTACAGGGCTACGAGCAGTACTTC	CACVQGYEQYF
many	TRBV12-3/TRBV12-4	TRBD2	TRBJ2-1	TGTGCCAGCAGTCCAGGACTAGCGGGGGGGTCCGCCTACAATGAGCAGTTCTTC	CASSPGLAGGSAYNEQFF
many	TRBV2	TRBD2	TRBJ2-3	TGTGCCAGCAGGAAAACTAGCGGGAGCTCTAGCACAGATACGCAGTATTTT	CASRKTSGSSSTDTQYF
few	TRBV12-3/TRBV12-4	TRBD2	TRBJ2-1	TGTGCCAGCAGTTTAAGAGTAGCGGGGTTCAATGAGCAGTTCTTC	CASSLRVAGFNEQFF
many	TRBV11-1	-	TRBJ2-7	TGTGCCAGCAGCTTCCCCTCCTCGAGCTCCTACGAGCAGTACTTC	CASSFPSSSSYEQYF
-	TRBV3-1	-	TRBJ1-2	TGTGCCAGCAGCGTCGCGGGATTTAACTATGGCTACACCTTC	CASSVAGFNYGYTF
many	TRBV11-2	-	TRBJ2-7	TGTGCCAGCAGCACGGGACCCAGGGGTTACGAGCAGTACTTC	CASSTGPRGYEQYF
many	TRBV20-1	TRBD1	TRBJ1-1	TGCAGTGCTAGGGCAGGGGGTCCGAACACTGAAGCTTTCTTT	CSARAGGPNTEAFF
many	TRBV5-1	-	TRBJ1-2	TGCGCCAGCAGCTTCGCAAGTAACTATGGCTACACCTTC	CASSFASNYGYTF
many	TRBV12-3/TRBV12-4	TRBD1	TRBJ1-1	TGCGCCAGCAGCTTGGGACAGGGGAACACTGAAGCTTTCTTT	CASSLGQGNTEAFF
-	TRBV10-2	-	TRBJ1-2	TGCGCCAGCAGGACGGACGCCTATGGCTACACCTTC	CASRTDAYGYTF
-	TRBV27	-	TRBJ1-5	TGTGCCAGCACCCTAAACGGGCAACCCAATCAGCCCCAGCATTTT	CASTLNGQPNQPQHF
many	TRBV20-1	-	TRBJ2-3	TGCAGTGCTAGAGATCTGAGTCCCGGGGGCACAGATACGCAGTATTTT	CSARDLSPGGTDTQYF
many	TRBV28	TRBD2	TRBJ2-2	TGTGCCAGCAATCTAGCGGGGGGGCTGAACACCGGGGAGCTGTTTTTT	CASNLAGGLNTGELFF
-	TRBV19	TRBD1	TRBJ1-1	TGTGCCAGTAGTAGACAGGGTAAGGGGACTGAAGCTTTCTTT	CASSRQGKGTEAFF
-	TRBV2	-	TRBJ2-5	TGTGCCAGCAGTCGCAAAGCGTCCACAGAATCGGAGACCCAGTACTTC	CASSRKASTESETQYF
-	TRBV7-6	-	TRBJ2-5	TGTGCCAGCAGCTTAAGTATGCCGGAGACCCAGTACTTC	CASSLSMPETQYF
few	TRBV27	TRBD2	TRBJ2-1	TGTGCCAGCAGTTTCAAACTAGCGGGAGCTACCTACAATGAGCAGTTCTTC	CASSFKLAGATYNEQFF